The 31 T cell receptor beta chains in this list originate from one sample, sequenced in a study of read filtering for tumor transcriptome and immune sequencing. The library was built from 400 ng RNA with molecular barcoded adaptors for alpha/delta and beta/gamma chains. From the reads, TCRdb called clonotypes with MiXCR, one entry per CDR3 protein. The data contain over 45,000 distinct CDR3 sequences, 20% to 25% of them singletons. Sequenced: a population of CD138-negative cells sorted from bone marrow. These receptors all stem from a donor at least 40 years old with multiple myeloma.

This clonotype was detected ten times or more. The chain joins TRBV6-1 to TRBJ1-5; no clear D gene. CDR3 length equals 12 residues. Germline CDR1 reads MNHNS; CDR2 reads SASEGT. The V end lost 10 bases, the J end lost 7 bases, and 14 bases lay between the germline ends. The CDR3 region has the DNA TGTGCCAACGGGGTGGGGAGCCAGCCCCAGCATTTT. This translates into CANGVGSQPQHF.

This clonotype was detected ten times or more. The J gene is TRBJ2-5, the V gene TRBV5-1, with 15 nucleotides matching TRBD2. Germline V gene sequence: CDR1 SGHRS, CDR2 YFSETQ. CDR3 length: 17 amino acids. Germline trimming cut 0 bases from V and 5 bases from J; bases unmatched to any gene: 5. CDR3 sequence: CASSLGTSGRAEETQYF. In nucleotides, the CDR3 is TGCGCCAGCAGCTTGGGGACTAGCGGGAGGGCCGAGGAGACCCAGTACTTC.

The chain uses TRBV7-3 and TRBJ2-3; 9 bases align to TRBD1. This CDR3 region has 14 residues. The germline V gene has CDR1 SGHTA and CDR2 FQGTGA. V lost 5 bases to trimming and J lost 4 bases; unmatched junction nucleotides: 4. The CDR3: CASSVTGGPDTQYF. CDR3 sequence (DNA): TGTGCCAGCAGCGTCACAGGGGGCCCAGATACGCAGTATTTT.

This clonotype was counted many times. The rearrangement uses TRBV7-9 and TRBJ2-2; D is unresolved. The CDR3 is 15 residues long. Trimming took off 4 bases at V and 1 base at J, with 10 bases between the two ends. Germline V gene lookup returns CDR1 SEHNR and CDR2 FQNEAQ (reference sequence). CDR3 nucleotide sequence: TGTGCCAGCAGCTCCCATACACGGAACACCGGGGAGCTGTTTTTT. Translation gives CASSSHTRNTGELFF.

This clonotype was counted between two and nine times. The rearrangement uses TRBV2 and TRBJ2-5; TRBD2 agrees at 12 bases. The CDR3 is 15 amino acids. Germline CDR1 reads SNHLY; CDR2 reads FYNNEI. The junction had 8 bases not matched to a gene; V was cut back by 6 bases and J by 6 bases. CDR3 bases: TGTGCCAGCAGCCCCGGGACTAGCGGGTCGCAGACCCAGTACTTC. Amino acids: CASSPGTSGSQTQYF.

The chain combines TRBV7-9 with TRBJ1-5; possibly TRBD1 for D (5 bases). Trimming shortened V by 2 bases and J by 7 bases, and 18 bases separated the two germline ends. The CDR3 contains 16 residues. Per germline, CDR1 SEHNR and CDR2 FQNEAQ (reference sequence). CDR3 nucleotides: TGTGCCAGCAGCTTAAGCATGGGAACAGGAGGGCAGCCCCAGCATTTT. As protein: CASSLSMGTGGQPQHF.

The CDR3 loop is CASSYPTEAFF. CDR3 DNA: TGTGCCAGCAGTTACCCCACTGAAGCTTTCTTT. This chain joins TRBV6-2 or TRBV6-3 and TRBJ1-1; D remains unclear. Germline V gene data show CDR1 as MNHEY and CDR2 as SVGEGT. V lost 2 bases and J lost 4, with 2 bases in between. The CDR3 has 11 residues.

This clonotype is classed as medium-sized. The V and J genes are TRBV29-1 and TRBJ2-2; maybe TRBD1 (6 bases). Germline CDR1 reads SQVTM; CDR2 reads ANQGSEA. Deletions cut 1 base from V and 3 bases from J, with 12 bases between. CDR3 size: 15 residues. The CDR3 reads CSVEVSGVYTGELFF. The CDR3, as DNA: TGCAGCGTTGAAGTGTCAGGGGTGTACACCGGGGAGCTGTTTTTT.

This clonotype was seen ten or more times. The chain links TRBV18 to TRBJ1-1, with a tentative D call TRBD1 (6 bases). Trimming shortened V by 4 bases and J by 0 bases, and 12 bases separated the two germline ends. The V gene's germline CDR1 is KGHSH and CDR2 LQKENI. This CDR3 has 15 residues. The CDR3 is CASSLNPGVNTEAFF. CDR3 DNA: TGTGCCAGCTCACTCAATCCAGGGGTGAACACTGAAGCTTTCTTT.

This clonotype came up many times. The chain is built from TRBV3-1 and TRBJ1-1; D unresolved. The germline V and J ends were trimmed by 1 base and 3 bases, with 9 bases remaining between them. From germline, CDR1 is LGHDT and CDR2 YNNKEL (reference sequence). The CDR3 covers 14 residues. CDR3 loop: CASSQAGYDTEAFF. The DNA for the CDR3 is TGTGCCAGCAGCCAAGCCGGGTACGACACTGAAGCTTTCTTT.

This clonotype showed up just a few times. The chain has TRBV4-2 and TRBJ1-2; 7 positions match TRBD1. Germline lookup yields CDR1 LGHNA and CDR2 YNFKEQ. The CDR3 contains 15 residues. Trimming at V came to 3 bases and at J to 1 base, leaving 5 bases not matched to a gene. In DNA, the CDR3 is TGTGCCAGCAGCCACTCCGGACAGGATAACTATGGCTACACCTTC. It encodes CASSHSGQDNYGYTF.

This clonotype has only a few counts. With a much larger clone just one base away, this may be a read error. The chain employs TRBV7-2 and TRBJ1-4; D gene unclear. Looked up from germline, CDR1 is SGHTA and CDR2 is FQGNSA. The CDR3 has 14 amino acids. The CDR3 DNA follows: TGTGCCAGCAGCTTGTATACGGGTAATGATAAACTGTTTTTT. Its translation: CASSLYTGNDKLFF.

This clonotype was detected once. A clone one base away is much larger, so this may be a read error. The V gene is TRBV11-3, the J gene TRBJ2-5; 8 bases fit TRBD2. The CDR3 is made up of 16 amino acids. Germline assignment: CDR1 SGHNT and CDR2 YENEEA. The chain's CDR3 is CAGSSQSRGGQETQYF. DNA for the CDR3: TGTGCCGGCAGCTCCCAGAGCCGGGGGGGCCAAGAGACCCAGTACTTC.

This clonotype was detected ten times or more. The V gene is TRBV25-1, the J gene TRBJ2-2; 7 bases are shared with TRBD2. Germline V gives CDR1 MGHDK, CDR2 SYGVNS. The length of the CDR3 is 16 residues. V lost 8 bases, J lost 5 bases, and 14 bases stayed unmatched. The CDR3 coding sequence is TGTGCCAGCGCTTCGGCGGGAGCTGTGAGAACCGGGGAGCTGTTTTTT. It yields the protein CASASAGAVRTGELFF.

This clonotype was observed many times. The genes are TRBV5-4 and TRBJ2-1, with 8 positions matching TRBD2. Unmatched junction bases numbered 5, after V lost 3 bases and J lost 3 bases. CDR3 length: 15 amino acids. Germline V gives CDR1 SGHNT, CDR2 YYREEE (reference sequence). The chain's CDR3 is CASSSGLAVYNEQFF. The DNA for the CDR3 is TGTGCCAGCAGCTCCGGACTAGCTGTCTACAATGAGCAGTTCTTC.

This chain connects TRBV11-2 to TRBJ2-3; D might be TRBD2 (6 bases). Germline CDR1 is SGHAT and CDR2 is FQNNGV. The length of the CDR3 is 15 residues. Trimming stripped 9 bases from V and 2 bases from J, with 18 bases between. The CDR3 DNA follows: TGTGCCAGTAACCGGGGAGGCGCTAACACAGATACGCAGTATTTT. Its translation: CASNRGGANTDTQYF.

This clonotype has at least ten counts. The V and J genes are TRBV7-9 and TRBJ2-5; unclear D gene. Germline V gives CDR1 SEHNR, CDR2 FQNEAQ (reference sequence). The CDR3 sequence is 13 residues long. V was trimmed by 2 bases and J by 5 bases, leaving 9 bases between them. The CDR3 nucleotides are TGTGCCAGCAGCTTAAGTAGTGGCGAGACCCAGTACTTC. Its translation is CASSLSSGETQYF.

This clonotype was seen repeatedly, ten times or more. V usage is TRBV30 and J usage is TRBJ2-1; D not certain. The CDR3 extends over 13 amino acids. Trimming took off 0 bases at V and 7 bases at J, with 10 bases between the two ends. Germline CDR1 GTSNPN, CDR2 SVGIG (reference sequence). The CDR3 DNA follows: TGTGCCTGGAGTGTACTCAGGCAGAATGAGCAGTTCTTC. Translating it yields CAWSVLRQNEQFF.

This clonotype was counted many times. The genes are TRBV6-1 and TRBJ2-1, with 8 positions matching TRBD2. Germline CDR1 reads MNHNS; CDR2 reads SASEGT. This CDR3 region has 15 residues. V lost 5 bases, J lost 8 bases, and 11 bases stayed unmatched. The CDR3 coding sequence is TGTGCCAGCAGTTCCAAAAGCGGGAGATCGGATGAGCAGTTCTTC. The encoded protein is CASSSKSGRSDEQFF.

V and J are TRBV11-2 and TRBJ2-1, with TRBD2 identical over 11 bases. Germline V gives CDR1 SGHAT, CDR2 FQNNGV. This CDR3 region has 15 residues. V dropped 6 bases and J dropped 7; count of bases not matched to a gene: 8. CDR3 DNA: TGTGCCAGCAGGCCTGGGACTAGCGGAATGAATGAGCAGTTCTTC. Its protein is CASRPGTSGMNEQFF. The full variable domain, with the rest looked up from reference TRBV11-2 and TRBJ2-1, is EAGVAQSPRYKIIEKRQSVAFWCNPISGHATLYWYQQILGQGPKLLIQFQNNGVVDDSQLPKDRFSAERLKGVDSTLKIQPAKLEDSAVYLCASRPGTSGMNEQFFGPGTRLTVL.

This clonotype showed up many times. The chain is built from TRBV7-8 and TRBJ1-5; D ambiguous. The germline V gene has CDR1 SGHVS and CDR2 FQNEAQ. Trimming left V 0 bases short and J 0 bases short, with 6 bases between. CDR3 length: 15 residues. CDR3 region: CASSLARYSNQPQHF. The CDR3 region has the DNA TGTGCCAGCAGCTTAGCACGGTATAGCAATCAGCCCCAGCATTTT. Complete variable domain (other parts from reference TRBV7-8 and TRBJ1-5): GAGVSQSPRYKVAKRGQDVALRCDPISGHVSLFWYQQALGQGPEFLTYFQNEAQLDKSGLPSDRFFAERPEGSVSTLKIQRTQQEDSAVYLCASSLARYSNQPQHFGDGTRLSIL.

This clonotype was seen more than once but under ten times. The chain uses TRBV28 and TRBJ2-3; maybe TRBD2 (5 bases). Trimming left V 2 bases short and J 6 bases short, with 9 bases between. CDR3 length: 13 amino acids. CDR1 is MDHEN, CDR2 SYDVKM, per germline. This CDR3 reads CASSLGSVDTQYF. The CDR3 DNA sequence: TGTGCCAGCAGTTTAGGGAGCGTGGATACGCAGTATTTT.

Ten or more counts support this clonotype. The chain uses TRBV5-1 and TRBJ1-1; D remains unclear. There are 13 residues in the CDR3. V was cut by 4 bases and J by 3 bases, with 10 bases left in between. Germline CDR1 and CDR2: SGHRS and YFSETQ. For the CDR3, the DNA is TGCGCCAGCAGCCTCCTTGGGTACACTGAAGCTTTCTTT. Protein sequence: CASSLLGYTEAFF.

This clonotype was picked up many times. V and J are TRBV6-1 and TRBJ1-1, with TRBD1 matching 9 bases. Germline V gene data show CDR1 as MNHNS and CDR2 as SASEGT. The CDR3 length is 14 residues. J gave up 3 bases and V 4 bases, and 3 bases lay outside the gene matches. The CDR3 nucleotides are TGTGCCAGCAGTGGACGGACAGGGGACACTGAAGCTTTCTTT. Its translation is CASSGRTGDTEAFF.

In this sample, this clonotype turned up many times. The chain has TRBV7-6 and TRBJ2-3, with 7 bases lining up with TRBD1. Looked up from germline, CDR1 is SGHVS and CDR2 is FNYEAQ. Unmatched junction bases numbered 13, after V lost 5 bases and J lost 2 bases. CDR3 size: 17 residues. CDR3 DNA sequence: TGTGCCAGCAGCCCCCGCCCTGGACAGGCTCCCACAGATACGCAGTATTTT. Residues: CASSPRPGQAPTDTQYF.

This clonotype was observed many times. V and J are TRBV24-1 and TRBJ2-2, with a possible D match to TRBD1 (6 bases). The CDR3 is 14 residues long. Between the trimmed V and J ends, which lost 3 bases and 6 bases, there was a span of 10 bases. Germline V gives CDR1 KGHDR, CDR2 SFDVKD. The CDR3 coding sequence is TGTGCCACCAGTGATGAAACAGGGCCCGGGGAGCTGTTTTTT. Protein product: CATSDETGPGELFF.

This clonotype was detected ten times or more. The rearrangement uses TRBV6-2 or TRBV6-3 and TRBJ2-1; 9 nucleotides align to TRBD2. CDR1 is MNHEY, CDR2 SVGEGT, per germline. The CDR3 consists of 17 residues. Unmatched junction bases numbered 16, after V lost 6 bases and J lost 7 bases. The CDR3 nucleotides are TGTGCCAGCAGCCCACCACCAGGGACTAGCAGGAGGAATGAGCAGTTCTTC. This gives the protein CASSPPPGTSRRNEQFF.

This clonotype was detected ten times or more. The chain joins TRBV2 to TRBJ2-6, with D maybe TRBD2 (5 bases). Trimming stripped 6 bases from V and 0 bases from J, with 9 bases between. The CDR3 loop spans 15 amino acids. The germline V gene has CDR1 SNHLY and CDR2 FYNNEI. CDR3 sequence reads: CASRPSLSGANVLTF. The CDR3 region has the DNA TGTGCCAGCAGGCCTAGCCTCTCTGGGGCCAACGTCCTGACTTTC.

The chain recombines TRBV23-1 with TRBJ2-4, with TRBD2 as a possible D gene (5 bases). TRBV23-1 is recorded as an ORF, its role being uncertain. The V end was cut by 3 bases, the J end by 0 bases, with 12 bases between. The CDR3 consists of 16 residues. The CDR3 here is CASSQASGVAKNIQYF. CDR3 coding DNA: TGCGCCAGCAGTCAGGCAAGCGGTGTAGCCAAAAACATTCAGTACTTC.

About this clonotype: Without the conserved terminal phenylalanine or tryptophan, this CDR3 likely stems from a read error. The limits of the CDR3 on the DNA are not certain, so only TCRdb's listed CDR3 is given. The chain combines TRBV20-1 with TRBJ2-1; the D segment call TRBD1 is taken from the table without a DNA check. The CDR3 length equals 11 residues, ends included. From germline, CDR1 is DFQATT and CDR2 SNEGSKA (reference sequence). Here the CDR3 reads CSATPGNEQCL.

This clonotype was observed many times. V gene TRBV7-2 combines with J gene TRBJ2-6, with D tentatively TRBD1 or TRBD2 (6 bases each). CDR1 and CDR2 (germline): SGHTA, FQGNSA. This CDR3 region has 15 residues. The V and J ends lost 5 bases and 4 bases respectively, with 12 bases between them. CDR3 in DNA: TGTGCCAGCAGCCAAGGGGGGATCGGGGCCAACGTCCTGACTTTC. It translates to CASSQGGIGANVLTF.